Below are 24 T cell receptor beta chains sequenced from a single sample in a study of CD8 T cells in ankylosing spondylitis. TCRdb reprocessed the 5' RACE reads via MiXCR and lists one record per CDR3 protein. The sample carries more than 150,000 distinct CDR3 sequences, about 13% recorded once. Sequencing input: blood, either unsorted or a sorted T cell fraction (not recorded which). Receptor source: a male donor with ankylosing spondylitis or in good health (not recorded which).

The table lists this clonotype with many counts. The chain is built from TRBV12-5 and TRBJ1-5; tentative D call: TRBD1 (6 bases). The CDR3 is 13 residues long. The germline CDR1 and CDR2 sequences are LGHNT and FRNRAP. With 7 bases removed from V and 7 bases from J, the gap between germline ends came to 14 bases. The CDR3 is CASEGGAGQPQHF. The CDR3 DNA sequence: TGTGCTAGTGAGGGGGGAGCGGGCCAGCCCCAGCATTTT.

This clonotype appeared many times. The V call is TRBV20-1, the J call TRBJ2-3; TRBD2 might be the D (7 bases). The CDR3 covers 15 residues. The germline V gene has CDR1 DFQATT and CDR2 SNEGSKA (reference sequence). V lost 6 bases to trimming and J lost 3 bases, with 19 bases between them. In DNA, the CDR3 is TGCAGTGCCCGGGGGGCCTGGCTGCCTACAGATACGCAGTATTTT. Its protein is CSARGAWLPTDTQYF.

This chain joins TRBV27 and TRBJ2-3; TRBD2 aligns across 13 bases. CDR3 size: 18 residues. V lost 6 bases, J lost 2 bases, and 11 bases stayed unmatched. Germline assignment: CDR1 MNHEY and CDR2 SMNVEV (reference sequence). This CDR3 reads CASRPGLAGLSSTDTQYF. The DNA of the CDR3 is TGTGCCAGCAGACCGGGACTAGCGGGGCTGAGCTCCACAGATACGCAGTATTTT.

This clonotype turned up a few times. CDR3 nucleotide sequence: TGTGCCAGCAGTGAAACCCCGACAGCGAACACTGAAGCTTTCTTT. Translation gives CASSETPTANTEAFF. The chain couples TRBV6-1 to TRBJ1-1; D possibly corresponds to TRBD1 (5 bases). The V and J ends lost 2 bases and 1 base respectively, with 11 bases between them. Germline lookup yields CDR1 MNHNS and CDR2 SASEGT. CDR3 length: 15 amino acids.

This sequence joins TRBV5-1 and TRBJ2-7; D is ambiguous. Trimming took 1 base from V and 0 from J, leaving 5 bases between them. This CDR3 comprises 13 residues. Germline CDR1 SGHRS, CDR2 YFSETQ. This CDR3 reads CASSLWTSYEQYF. Written as DNA, the CDR3 is TGCGCCAGCAGCTTGTGGACCTCCTACGAGCAGTACTTC.

This clonotype occurred many times. CDR3 nucleotide sequence: TGTGCCAGCAGCCCGACACCTAGTCTTTACAATGAGCAGTTCTTC. Residues: CASSPTPSLYNEQFF. The chain employs TRBV7-8 and TRBJ2-1; D gene ambiguous. This CDR3 comprises 15 residues. V was pared by 5 bases and J by 4 bases, with 15 bases between. Germline lookup yields CDR1 SGHVS and CDR2 FQNEAQ. Variable domain in full (rest from reference TRBV7-8 and TRBJ2-1): GAGVSQSPRYKVAKRGQDVALRCDPISGHVSLFWYQQALGQGPEFLTYFQNEAQLDKSGLPSDRFFAERPEGSVSTLKIQRTQQEDSAVYLCASSPTPSLYNEQFFGPGTRLTVL.

DNA of the CDR3: TGCGCCAGCAGCCAAGCTAGGGGGGGCTACGAGCAGTACTTC. It encodes CASSQARGGYEQYF. The chain has TRBV4-1 and TRBJ2-7, with a possible D match to TRBD2 (7 bases). V dropped 1 base and J dropped 3 bases, with 10 bases sitting between them. CDR1 and CDR2 (germline): MGHRA, YSYEKL. CDR3 length equals 14 residues.

V usage is TRBV27 and J usage is TRBJ2-7; the D is unclear. Germline V gives CDR1 MNHEY, CDR2 SMNVEV (reference sequence). The CDR3 length is 13 residues. V lost 5 bases, J lost 3 bases, and 11 bases lay in between. The DNA of the CDR3 is TGTGCCAGCAGTAATTCCCATTACTACGAGCAGTACTTC. Its protein is CASSNSHYYEQYF.

This clonotype appeared many times. The rearrangement uses TRBV12-3 or TRBV12-4 and TRBJ2-3, with D tentatively TRBD1 or TRBD2 (5 bases each). The length of the CDR3 is 14 residues. Trimming cost V 10 bases and J 0 bases, with 14 bases left between them. CDR3 nucleotides: TGTGCCATCAGCCGGGGCGTAAGCACAGATACGCAGTATTTT. Amino acids: CAISRGVSTDTQYF.

This clonotype was seen only a few times. The rearrangement uses TRBV7-9 and TRBJ2-1, with no clear D. V was trimmed by 7 bases and J by 0 bases, leaving 10 bases between them. Germline V CDR1 and CDR2: SEHNR, FQNEAQ (reference sequence). The CDR3 is made up of 14 amino acids. CDR3: CASTPASSYNEQFF. The CDR3 coding sequence is TGTGCCAGCACCCCGGCTAGCTCCTACAATGAGCAGTTCTTC. The full variable domain, with the rest looked up from reference TRBV7-9 and TRBJ2-1, is DTGVSQNPRHKITKRGQNVTFRCDPISEHNRLYWYRQTLGQGPEFLTYFQNEAQLEKSRLLSDRFSAERPKGSFSTLEIQRTEQGDSAMYLCASTPASSYNEQFFGPGTRLTVL.

There are a few counts of this clonotype. V usage is TRBV2 and J usage is TRBJ2-7; the D is unclear. V lost 8 bases to trimming and J lost 4 bases, with 12 bases between them. CDR1 and CDR2 (germline): SNHLY, FYNNEI. The CDR3 has 12 residues. CDR3 loop: CASWADLYEQYF. The CDR3 nucleotides are TGTGCCAGCTGGGCGGATCTATACGAGCAGTACTTC.

The chain joins TRBV3-1 to TRBJ1-5, with D possibly matching TRBD1 (6 bases). Trimming took off 4 bases at V and 4 bases at J, with 23 bases between the two ends. Germline V lookup: CDR1 LGHDT, CDR2 YNNKEL (reference sequence). The CDR3 contains 18 residues. For the CDR3, the DNA is TGTGCCAGCAGCCCGGGCAGGGGAAGGGGAGATGGGAATCAGCCCCAGCATTTT. It yields the protein CASSPGRGRGDGNQPQHF.

This clonotype was counted at least ten times. The chain is built from TRBV12-3 or TRBV12-4 and TRBJ2-1; a weak D match, TRBD2 (5 bases). The CDR3 extends over 11 amino acids. Trimming cost V 6 bases and J 12 bases, with 12 bases left between them. The CDR3 region has the DNA TGTGCCAGCAGAATACGGGGAAGGCAGTTCTTC. Its protein product is CASRIRGRQFF.

CDR3 sequence (DNA): TGCAGCGTTGAAGCTAAATCAGACAGGGCCCCCTACGAGCAGTACTTC. Protein product: CSVEAKSDRAPYEQYF. V gene TRBV29-1 combines with J gene TRBJ2-7, with TRBD1 matching 7 bases. Germline V gives CDR1 SQVTM, CDR2 ANQGSEA. The length of the CDR3 is 16 residues. V dropped 1 base and J dropped 2; count of bases not matched to a gene: 11.

This clonotype came up a few times. The V and J genes are TRBV19 and TRBJ1-1; possibly TRBD1 for D (5 bases). The ends were cut back, 5 bases at V and 1 base at J, with 8 bases in the middle. Germline loops: CDR1 LNHDA, CDR2 SQIVND (reference sequence). This CDR3 region has 13 residues. CDR3 sequence: CASSVTENTEAFF. CDR3 bases: TGTGCCAGTAGTGTGACAGAGAACACTGAAGCTTTCTTT. Combining the CDR3 with reference TRBV19 and TRBJ1-1 gives the whole variable domain DGGITQSPKYLFRKEGQNVTLSCEQNLNHDAMYWYRQDPGQGLRLIYYSQIVNDFQKGDIAEGYSVSREKKESFPLTVTSAQKNPTAFYLCASSVTENTEAFFGQGTRLTVV.

The rearrangement joins TRBV4-1 to TRBJ2-1; TRBD2 matches 7 bases. Trimming took 0 bases from V and 6 from J; bases not matched to a gene: 2. There are 14 residues in the CDR3. CDR1 MGHRA and CDR2 YSYEKL come from the germline V gene. In nucleotides, the CDR3 is TGCGCCAGCAGCCAAGATGCTAGCGGCAATGAGCAGTTCTTC. Translation gives CASSQDASGNEQFF.

The J gene is TRBJ2-3, the V gene TRBV3-1; D gene ambiguous. Germline V CDR1 and CDR2: LGHDT, YNNKEL (reference sequence). The CDR3 contains 12 residues. V was cut by 3 bases and J by 4 bases, with 5 bases left in between. In nucleotides, the CDR3 is TGTGCCAGCAGCCAGGATGCAGATACGCAGTATTTT. Its protein is CASSQDADTQYF.

The chain joins TRBV4-2 to TRBJ2-1; D uncertain. The CDR3 extends over 13 amino acids. Germline V gives CDR1 LGHNA, CDR2 YNFKEQ. Trimming stripped 0 bases from V and 11 bases from J, with 11 bases between. CDR3: CASSQENDLKQFF. Here the CDR3 DNA reads TGTGCCAGCAGCCAAGAAAACGATTTAAAGCAGTTCTTC.

This clonotype was seen only a few times. The chain has TRBV3-1 and TRBJ1-1, with 8 positions matching TRBD1. V lost 2 bases and J lost 11; bases outside the gene matches: 22. Germline V lookup: CDR1 LGHDT, CDR2 YNNKEL (reference sequence). This CDR3 region has 18 residues. The CDR3 nucleotides are TGTGCCAGCAGCCAACTCCTCAACACCGGGACAGGTGAGCGCCGGGCTTTCTTT. Amino acid sequence: CASSQLLNTGTGERRAFF.

This clonotype was found many times. The J gene is TRBJ2-3, the V gene TRBV5-1; D unresolved. The length of the CDR3 is 16 residues. The germline V and J ends were trimmed by 2 bases and 1 base, with 14 bases remaining between them. Germline values: CDR1 SGHRS, CDR2 YFSETQ. CDR3 region: CASSFPDLEGTDTQYF. The CDR3 nucleotides read TGCGCCAGCAGCTTCCCTGACCTCGAGGGCACAGATACGCAGTATTTT. The entire variable domain, with the rest obtained from reference TRBV5-1 and TRBJ2-3, is as follows: KAGVTQTPRYLIKTRGQQVTLSCSPISGHRSVSWYQQTPGQGLQFLFEYFSETQRNKGNFPGRFSGRQFSNSRSEMNVSTLELGDSALYLCASSFPDLEGTDTQYFGPGTRLTVL.

The gene calls are TRBV12-3 or TRBV12-4 and TRBJ1-2, with D hard to call. V was cut by 1 base and J by 8 bases, with 8 bases left in between. The CDR3 runs 12 residues. In DNA, the CDR3 is TGTGCCAGCAGTTTAGGGGCAGGCGGCTACACCTTC. Translated: CASSLGAGGYTF.

At least ten counts were recorded for this clonotype. J is TRBJ2-3 and V is TRBV6-2 or TRBV6-3; D remains ambiguous. The ends were cut back, 5 bases at V and 2 bases at J, with 17 bases in the middle. Germline lookup yields CDR1 MNHEY and CDR2 SVGEGT. CDR3 length: 16 amino acids. CDR3 in amino acids: CASSLRPFQFTDTQYF. The CDR3 DNA reads as TGTGCCAGCAGTCTCCGCCCCTTCCAATTCACAGATACGCAGTATTTT.

Many counts were recorded for this clonotype. The chain's CDR3 is CASSPAEGQYF. The CDR3 DNA follows: TGTGCCAGCAGCCCCGCGGAGGGGCAATATTTT. V is TRBV12-3 or TRBV12-4 and J is TRBJ2-3, with D possibly being TRBD2 (6 bases). Deletions cut 6 bases from V and 15 bases from J, with 16 bases between. The CDR3 sequence is 11 residues long.

This sequence joins TRBV27 and TRBJ2-3; D perhaps matches TRBD2 (6 bases). The V end was cut by 1 base, the J end by 3 bases, with 11 bases between. The CDR3 runs 15 residues. Germline CDR1 and CDR2: MNHEY and SMNVEV (reference sequence). The CDR3 loop reads CASSLWGDETDTQYF. CDR3 nucleotides: TGTGCCAGCAGTTTATGGGGGGACGAAACAGATACGCAGTATTTT.